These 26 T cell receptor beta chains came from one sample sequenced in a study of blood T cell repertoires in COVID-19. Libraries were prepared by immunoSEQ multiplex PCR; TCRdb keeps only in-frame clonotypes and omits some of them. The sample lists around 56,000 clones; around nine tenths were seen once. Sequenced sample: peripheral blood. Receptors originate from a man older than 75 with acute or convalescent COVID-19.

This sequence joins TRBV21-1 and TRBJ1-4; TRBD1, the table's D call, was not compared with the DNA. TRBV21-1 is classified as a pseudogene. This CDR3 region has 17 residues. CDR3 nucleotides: TGTGCCAGCAGCAAAACGAGGGGGCGCAGAACTAATGAAAAACTGTTTTTT. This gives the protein CASSKTRGRRTNEKLFF.

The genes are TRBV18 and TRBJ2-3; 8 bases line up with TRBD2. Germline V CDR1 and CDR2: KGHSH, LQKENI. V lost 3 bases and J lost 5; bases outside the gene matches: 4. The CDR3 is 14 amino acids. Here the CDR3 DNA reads TGTGCCAGCTCACCCGGGAGGGGAATAGATACGCAGTATTTT. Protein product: CASSPGRGIDTQYF.

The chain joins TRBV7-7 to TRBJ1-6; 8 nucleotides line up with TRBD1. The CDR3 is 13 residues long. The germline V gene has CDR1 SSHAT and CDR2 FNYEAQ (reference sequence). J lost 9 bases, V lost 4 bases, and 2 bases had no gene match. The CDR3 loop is CASSSDRVSPLHF. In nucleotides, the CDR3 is TGTGCCAGCAGCTCGGACAGGGTTTCACCCCTCCACTTT.

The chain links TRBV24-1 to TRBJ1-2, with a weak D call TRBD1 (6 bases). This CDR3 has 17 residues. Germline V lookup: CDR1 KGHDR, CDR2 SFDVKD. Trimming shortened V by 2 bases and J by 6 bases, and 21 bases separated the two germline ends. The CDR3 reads CATSDSHLVRGMDGYTF. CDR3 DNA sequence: TGTGCCACCAGTGATTCCCATTTGGTCAGGGGAATGGATGGCTACACCTTC.

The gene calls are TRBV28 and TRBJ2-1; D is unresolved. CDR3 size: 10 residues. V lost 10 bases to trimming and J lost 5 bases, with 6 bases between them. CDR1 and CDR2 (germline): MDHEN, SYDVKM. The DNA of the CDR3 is TGTGCCACCCTAAACAATGAGCAGTTCTTC. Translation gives CATLNNEQFF.

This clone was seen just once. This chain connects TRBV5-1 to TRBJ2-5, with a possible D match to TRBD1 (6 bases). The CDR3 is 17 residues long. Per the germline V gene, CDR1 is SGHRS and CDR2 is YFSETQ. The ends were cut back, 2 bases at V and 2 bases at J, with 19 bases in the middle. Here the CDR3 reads CASSLGGTKSQQETQYF. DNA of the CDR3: TGCGCCAGCAGCTTAGGGGGAACCAAATCGCAACAAGAGACCCAGTACTTC.

The CDR3 reads CASSPQGSGNTIYF. As DNA, the CDR3 is TGTGCCAGCAGCCCACAGGGCTCAGGAAACACCATATATTTT. The V gene is TRBV5-4, the J gene TRBJ1-3; possible D gene TRBD1, 6 bases. Germline V lookup: CDR1 SGHNT, CDR2 YYREEE (reference sequence). V was trimmed by 4 bases and J by 4 bases, leaving 12 bases between them. CDR3 size: 14 residues.

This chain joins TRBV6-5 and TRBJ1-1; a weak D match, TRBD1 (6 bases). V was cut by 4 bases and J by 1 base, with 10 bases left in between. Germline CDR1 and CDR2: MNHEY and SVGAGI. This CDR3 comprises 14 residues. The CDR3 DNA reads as TGTGCCAGCAGTTCGGACAGACAGAACACTGAAGCTTTCTTT. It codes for CASSSDRQNTEAFF.

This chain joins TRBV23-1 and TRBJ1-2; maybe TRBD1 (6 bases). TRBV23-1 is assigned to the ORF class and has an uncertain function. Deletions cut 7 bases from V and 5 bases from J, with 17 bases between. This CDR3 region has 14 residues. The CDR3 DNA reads TGCGCCAGCACCCTGAGCAGGGGTTGTTATGGCTACACCTTC. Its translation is CASTLSRGCYGYTF.

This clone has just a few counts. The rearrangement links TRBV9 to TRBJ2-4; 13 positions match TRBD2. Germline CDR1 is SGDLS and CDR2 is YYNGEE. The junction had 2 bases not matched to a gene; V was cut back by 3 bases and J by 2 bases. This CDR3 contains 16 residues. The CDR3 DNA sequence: TGTGCCAGCAGCGAGGGACTAGCGGGGACCAAAAACATTCAGTACTTC. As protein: CASSEGLAGTKNIQYF.

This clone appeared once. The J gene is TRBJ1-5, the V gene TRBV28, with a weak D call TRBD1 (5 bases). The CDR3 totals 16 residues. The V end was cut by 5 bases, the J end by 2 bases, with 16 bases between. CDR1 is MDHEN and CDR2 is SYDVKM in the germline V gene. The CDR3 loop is CASSLPQGIGNQPQHF. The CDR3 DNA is TGTGCCAGCAGTCTCCCTCAGGGTATCGGCAATCAGCCCCAGCATTTT.

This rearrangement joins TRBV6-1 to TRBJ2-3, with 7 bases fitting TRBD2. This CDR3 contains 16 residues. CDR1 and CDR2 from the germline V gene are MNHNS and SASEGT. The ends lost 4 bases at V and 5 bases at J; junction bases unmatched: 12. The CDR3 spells CASSGFLTGRGDTQYF. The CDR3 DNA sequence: TGTGCCAGCAGTGGATTCTTGACGGGGAGGGGAGATACGCAGTATTTT.

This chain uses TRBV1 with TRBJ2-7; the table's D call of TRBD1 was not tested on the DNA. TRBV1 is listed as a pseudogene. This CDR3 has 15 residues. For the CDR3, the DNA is TGCACCAGCAGCCAAGCAAGGGGAAGCTCCTACGAGCAGTACTTC. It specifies CTSSQARGSSYEQYF.

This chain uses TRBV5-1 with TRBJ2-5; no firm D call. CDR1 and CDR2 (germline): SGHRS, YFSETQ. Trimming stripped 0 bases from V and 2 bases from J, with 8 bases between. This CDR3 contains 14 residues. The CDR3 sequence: CASSLARRQETQYF. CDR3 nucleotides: TGCGCCAGCAGCTTGGCGCGGAGACAAGAGACCCAGTACTTC. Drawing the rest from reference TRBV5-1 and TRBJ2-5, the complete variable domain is KAGVTQTPRYLIKTRGQQVTLSCSPISGHRSVSWYQQTPGQGLQFLFEYFSETQRNKGNFPGRFSGRQFSNSRSEMNVSTLELGDSALYLCASSLARRQETQYFGPGTRLLVL.

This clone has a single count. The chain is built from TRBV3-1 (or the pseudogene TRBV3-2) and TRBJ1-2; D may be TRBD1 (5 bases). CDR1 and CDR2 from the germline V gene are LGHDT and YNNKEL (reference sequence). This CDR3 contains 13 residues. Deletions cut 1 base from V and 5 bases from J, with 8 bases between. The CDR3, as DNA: TGTGCCAGCAGCCAAGGGGGGGAATATGGCTACACCTTC. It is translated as CASSQGGEYGYTF.

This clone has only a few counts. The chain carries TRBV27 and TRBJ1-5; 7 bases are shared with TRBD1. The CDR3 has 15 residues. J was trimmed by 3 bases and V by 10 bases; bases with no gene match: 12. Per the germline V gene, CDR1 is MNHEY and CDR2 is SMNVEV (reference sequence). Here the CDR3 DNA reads TGTGCCACCAGCCAGACAGGGAGTTACAATCAGCCCCAGCATTTT. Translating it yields CATSQTGSYNQPQHF.

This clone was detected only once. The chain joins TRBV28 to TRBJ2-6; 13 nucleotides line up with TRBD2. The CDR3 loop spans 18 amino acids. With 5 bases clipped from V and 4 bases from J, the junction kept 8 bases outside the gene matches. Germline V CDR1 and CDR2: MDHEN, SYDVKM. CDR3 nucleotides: TGTGCCAGCAGTACGACTAGCGGGGGGCTGTCAGGGGCCAACGTCCTGACTTTC. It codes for CASSTTSGGLSGANVLTF.

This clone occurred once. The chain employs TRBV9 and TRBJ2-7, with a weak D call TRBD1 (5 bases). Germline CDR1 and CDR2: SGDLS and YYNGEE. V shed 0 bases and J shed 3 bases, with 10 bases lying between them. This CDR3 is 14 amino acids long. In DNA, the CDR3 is TGTGCCAGCAGCGTAGGTGACAGACACTACGAGCAGTACTTC. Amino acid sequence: CASSVGDRHYEQYF.

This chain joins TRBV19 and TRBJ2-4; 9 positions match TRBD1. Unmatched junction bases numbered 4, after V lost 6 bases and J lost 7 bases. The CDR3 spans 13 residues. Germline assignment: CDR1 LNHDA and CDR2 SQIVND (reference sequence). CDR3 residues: CASSYTGGNIQYF. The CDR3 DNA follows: TGTGCCAGTAGCTACACAGGGGGCAACATTCAGTACTTC.

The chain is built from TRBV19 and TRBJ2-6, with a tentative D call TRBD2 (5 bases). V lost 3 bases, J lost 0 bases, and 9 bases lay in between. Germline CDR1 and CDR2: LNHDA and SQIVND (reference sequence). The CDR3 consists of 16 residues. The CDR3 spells CASSIGGNSGANVLTF. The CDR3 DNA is TGTGCCAGTAGTATCGGAGGCAACTCTGGGGCCAACGTCCTGACTTTC.

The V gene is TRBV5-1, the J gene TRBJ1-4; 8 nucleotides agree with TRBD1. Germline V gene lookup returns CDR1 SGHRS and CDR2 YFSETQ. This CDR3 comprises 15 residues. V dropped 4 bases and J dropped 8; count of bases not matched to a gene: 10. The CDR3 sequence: CASSPAAGGGEKLFF. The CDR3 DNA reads TGCGCCAGCAGCCCGGCGGCAGGGGGCGGAGAAAAACTGTTTTTT. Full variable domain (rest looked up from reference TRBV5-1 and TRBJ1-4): KAGVTQTPRYLIKTRGQQVTLSCSPISGHRSVSWYQQTPGQGLQFLFEYFSETQRNKGNFPGRFSGRQFSNSRSEMNVSTLELGDSALYLCASSPAAGGGEKLFFGSGTQLSVL.

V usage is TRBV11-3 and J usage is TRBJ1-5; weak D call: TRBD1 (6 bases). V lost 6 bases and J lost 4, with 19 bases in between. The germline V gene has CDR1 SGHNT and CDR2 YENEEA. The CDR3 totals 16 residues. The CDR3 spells CASSSRGRGWNQPQHF. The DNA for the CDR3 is TGTGCCAGCAGTTCCCGCGGCAGGGGTTGGAATCAGCCCCAGCATTTT.

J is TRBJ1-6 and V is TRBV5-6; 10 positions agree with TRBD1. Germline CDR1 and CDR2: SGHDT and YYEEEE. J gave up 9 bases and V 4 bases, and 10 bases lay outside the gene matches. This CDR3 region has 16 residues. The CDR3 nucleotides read TGTGCCAGCAGCCCGGCTGACAGGGGGCATAGTTCACCCCTCCACTTT. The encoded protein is CASSPADRGHSSPLHF.

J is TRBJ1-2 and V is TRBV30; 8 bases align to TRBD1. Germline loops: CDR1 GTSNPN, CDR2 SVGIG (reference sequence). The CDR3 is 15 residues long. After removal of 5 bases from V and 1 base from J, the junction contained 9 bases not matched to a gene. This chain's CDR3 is CAWSPGTGGNYGYTF. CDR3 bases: TGTGCCTGGTCCCCCGGGACAGGCGGTAACTATGGCTACACCTTC.

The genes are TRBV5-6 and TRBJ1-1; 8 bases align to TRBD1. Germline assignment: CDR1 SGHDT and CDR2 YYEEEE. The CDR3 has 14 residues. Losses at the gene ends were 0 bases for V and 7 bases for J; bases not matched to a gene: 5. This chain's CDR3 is CASSLGRGLREAFF. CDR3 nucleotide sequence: TGTGCCAGCAGCTTGGGCAGGGGGCTCCGTGAAGCTTTCTTT.

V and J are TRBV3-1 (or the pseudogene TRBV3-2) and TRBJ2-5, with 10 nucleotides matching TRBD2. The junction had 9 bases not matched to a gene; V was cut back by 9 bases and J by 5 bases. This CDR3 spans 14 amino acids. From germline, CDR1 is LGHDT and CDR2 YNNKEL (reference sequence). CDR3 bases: TGTGCCAGTGGAGCGGGGGGGGCCGGTGAGACCCAGTACTTC. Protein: CASGAGGAGETQYF.